The 15 T cell receptor beta chains listed next were all sequenced from one sample in a study of chemoradiotherapy in HPV16-positive cancers. Profiling relied on immunoSEQ multiplex PCR, and the TCRdb table lists in-frame clones only, not all of them. The sample lists tens of thousands of clones; more than 75% were seen once. The specimen comprised blood, sampled from a patient who underwent chemoradiotherapy. These receptors all come from a human donor with HPV-associated anogenital cancer.

The chain joins TRBV27 to TRBJ1-1; D perhaps matches TRBD1 (5 bases). Between the trimmed V and J ends, which lost 4 bases and 1 base, there was a span of 19 bases. This CDR3 comprises 17 residues. Per germline, CDR1 MNHEY and CDR2 SMNVEV (reference sequence). CDR3 sequence: CASSSPWRGNGNTEAFF. The CDR3 DNA reads as TGTGCCAGCAGTTCCCCGTGGAGGGGCAACGGGAACACTGAAGCTTTCTTT.

The chain couples TRBV7-9 to TRBJ2-5; D call uncertain. CDR1 SEHNR and CDR2 FQNEAQ come from the germline V gene (reference sequence). The CDR3 has 15 residues. V lost 4 bases and J lost 2, with 14 bases in between. Written as DNA, the CDR3 is TGTGCCAGCAGCTCCGCTTGGATGGGGCAAGAGACCCAGTACTTC. This gives the protein CASSSAWMGQETQYF. Full variable domain (missing parts from reference TRBV7-9 and TRBJ2-5): DTGVSQNPRHKITKRGQNVTFRCDPISEHNRLYWYRQTLGQGPEFLTYFQNEAQLEKSRLLSDRFSAERPKGSFSTLEIQRTEQGDSAMYLCASSSAWMGQETQYFGPGTRLLVL.

The chain is built from TRBV5-6 and TRBJ2-5; 15 positions match TRBD2. The CDR3 totals 17 residues. J was trimmed by 5 bases and V by 4 bases; bases with no gene match: 9. CDR1 and CDR2 from the germline V gene are SGHDT and YYEEEE. As DNA, the CDR3 is TGTGCCAGCAGCACAGGACTAGCGGGGGGGCCAGGGGAGACCCAGTACTTC. It specifies CASSTGLAGGPGETQYF.

CDR3: CASSLGVGGPDNEQFF. Here the CDR3 DNA reads TGCGCCAGCAGCTTGGGCGTGGGGGGGCCAGACAATGAGCAGTTCTTC. The chain links TRBV5-1 to TRBJ2-1, with D maybe TRBD2 (7 bases). CDR3 length equals 16 residues. The V gene lost 0 bases and the J gene lost 5 bases, with 15 bases spanning the gap. Per germline, CDR1 SGHRS and CDR2 YFSETQ.

V usage is TRBV7-6 and J usage is TRBJ2-5, with TRBD2 matching 7 bases. The length of the CDR3 is 15 residues. J gave up 4 bases and V 3 bases, and 8 bases lay outside the gene matches. Germline V CDR1 and CDR2: SGHVS, FNYEAQ. CDR3 DNA: TGTGCCAGCAGCTTCGGGGTGCGGGAGTCAGAGACCCAGTACTTC. Amino acids: CASSFGVRESETQYF.

The sample holds a few counts of this clone. The J gene is TRBJ1-3, the V gene TRBV9; the D gene is possibly TRBD1 (5 bases). V dropped 0 bases and J dropped 2 bases, with 12 bases sitting between them. Germline V gene sequence: CDR1 SGDLS, CDR2 YYNGEE. This CDR3 has 16 amino acids. The CDR3 DNA sequence: TGTGCCAGCAGCGTAGAGTTTCAGGGTGCTGGAAACACCATATATTTT. Translated: CASSVEFQGAGNTIYF.

This sequence joins TRBV29-1 and TRBJ2-5; 12 nucleotides align to TRBD2. CDR3 length: 16 residues. The germline V gene has CDR1 SQVTM and CDR2 ANQGSEA. Trimming removed 5 bases from V and 4 bases from J; junction bases left unmatched: 11. The CDR3 nucleotides are TGCAGCGTTCCGTCATTCGGGACTAGCGGGTCAGAGACCCAGTACTTC. Protein product: CSVPSFGTSGSETQYF.

The V call is TRBV9, the J call TRBJ2-2; D gene uncertain. V was pared by 0 bases and J by 5 bases, with 11 bases between. Germline-derived CDR1 and CDR2 are SGDLS and YYNGEE. This CDR3 region has 15 residues. The CDR3 is CASSVGQVKTGELFF. As DNA, the CDR3 is TGTGCCAGCAGCGTAGGGCAGGTTAAAACCGGGGAGCTGTTTTTT.

The chain has TRBV30 and TRBJ1-1, with 7 bases matching TRBD1. The V segment lost 3 bases and the J segment 0 bases; nucleotides outside the gene matches: 4. From germline, CDR1 is GTSNPN and CDR2 SVGIG (reference sequence). The CDR3 spans 14 residues. In DNA form, the CDR3 reads TGTGCCTGGAGCCTGACAGGGATGAACACTGAAGCTTTCTTT. Translating it yields CAWSLTGMNTEAFF.

This rearrangement joins TRBV5-6 to TRBJ1-1; D ambiguous. Germline V CDR1 and CDR2: SGHDT, YYEEEE. The CDR3 consists of 13 residues. Trimming took off 0 bases at V and 1 base at J, with 4 bases between the two ends. CDR3 protein: CASSLGGNTEAFF. Here the CDR3 DNA reads TGTGCCAGCAGCTTGGGAGGGAACACTGAAGCTTTCTTT.

This sequence joins TRBV11-1 and TRBJ1-1, with D unresolved. The germline CDR1 and CDR2 sequences are SGHAT and FQDESV (reference sequence). V was shortened by 5 bases and J by 5 bases, with 12 bases between the two germline ends. The CDR3 contains 13 residues. Here the CDR3 DNA reads TGTGCCAGCAGCCTCGGGCAGGCGACTGAAGCTTTCTTT. Protein product: CASSLGQATEAFF.

V is TRBV10-3 and J is TRBJ2-1; TRBD1 agrees at 8 bases. V was pared by 10 bases and J by 10 bases, with 18 bases of the junction left unmatched. This CDR3 has 15 residues. In germline, CDR1 is ENHRY, CDR2 SYGVKD. This chain's CDR3 is CATRNTGGVSKEQFF. The DNA of the CDR3 is TGTGCCACCCGAAATACAGGGGGAGTGTCGAAGGAGCAGTTCTTC.

The rearrangement uses TRBV5-1 and TRBJ2-1; 10 bases are a match to TRBD2. Germline lookup yields CDR1 SGHRS and CDR2 YFSETQ. V was pared by 4 bases and J by 5 bases, with 6 bases of the junction left unmatched. The CDR3 sequence is 15 residues long. This CDR3 reads CASSVTSGRHNEQFF. As DNA, the CDR3 is TGCGCCAGCAGCGTGACTAGCGGGCGGCACAATGAGCAGTTCTTC.

The chain carries TRBV20-1 and TRBJ2-1, with D unclear. Germline assignment: CDR1 DFQATT and CDR2 SNEGSKA (reference sequence). The V end lost 3 bases, the J end lost 4 bases, and 1 base lay between the germline ends. The length of the CDR3 is 10 residues. This CDR3 is CSASYNEQFF. As DNA, the CDR3 is TGCAGTGCTAGTTACAATGAGCAGTTCTTC.

The chain couples TRBV7-9 to TRBJ2-1; D is possibly TRBD2 (7 bases). The germline V gene encodes CDR1 SEHNR and CDR2 FQNEAQ (reference sequence). V lost 4 bases and J 3 bases, leaving 13 bases between the germline ends. The length of the CDR3 is 15 residues. The CDR3 DNA reads as TGTGCCAGCAGCTCTGGGGGGGCAATCTACAATGAGCAGTTCTTC. Amino acids: CASSSGGAIYNEQFF.